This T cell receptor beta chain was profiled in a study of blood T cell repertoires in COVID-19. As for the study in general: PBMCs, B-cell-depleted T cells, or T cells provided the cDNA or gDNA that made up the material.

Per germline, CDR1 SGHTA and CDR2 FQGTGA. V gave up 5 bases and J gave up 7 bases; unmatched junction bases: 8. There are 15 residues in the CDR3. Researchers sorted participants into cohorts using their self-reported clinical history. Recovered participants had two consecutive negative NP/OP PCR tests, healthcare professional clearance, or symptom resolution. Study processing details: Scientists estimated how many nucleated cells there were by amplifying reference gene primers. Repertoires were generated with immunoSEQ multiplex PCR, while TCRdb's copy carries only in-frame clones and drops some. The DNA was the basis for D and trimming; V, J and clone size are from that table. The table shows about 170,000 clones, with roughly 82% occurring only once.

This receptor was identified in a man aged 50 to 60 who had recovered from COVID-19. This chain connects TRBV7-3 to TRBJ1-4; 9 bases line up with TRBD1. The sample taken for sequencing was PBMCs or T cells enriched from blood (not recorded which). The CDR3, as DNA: TGTGCCAGCAGCAAACACAGGGGGCGCGGTGAAAAACTGTTTTTT. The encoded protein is CASSKHRGRGEKLFF.